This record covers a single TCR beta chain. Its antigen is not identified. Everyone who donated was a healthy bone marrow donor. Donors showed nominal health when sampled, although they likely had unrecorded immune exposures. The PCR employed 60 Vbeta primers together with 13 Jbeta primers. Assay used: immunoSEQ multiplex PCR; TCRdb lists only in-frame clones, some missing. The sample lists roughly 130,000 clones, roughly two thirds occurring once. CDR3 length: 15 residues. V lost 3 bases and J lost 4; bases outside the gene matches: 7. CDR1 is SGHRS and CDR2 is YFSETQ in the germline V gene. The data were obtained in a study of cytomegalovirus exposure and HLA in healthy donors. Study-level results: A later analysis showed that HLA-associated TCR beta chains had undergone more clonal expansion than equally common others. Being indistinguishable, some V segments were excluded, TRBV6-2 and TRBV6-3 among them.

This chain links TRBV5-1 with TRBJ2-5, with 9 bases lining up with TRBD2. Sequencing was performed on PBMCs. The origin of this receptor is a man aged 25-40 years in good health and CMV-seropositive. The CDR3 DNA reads TGCGCCAGCAGCTCGGGAGCGGGAGGTTCAGAGACCCAGTACTTC. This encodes CASSSGAGGSETQYF.